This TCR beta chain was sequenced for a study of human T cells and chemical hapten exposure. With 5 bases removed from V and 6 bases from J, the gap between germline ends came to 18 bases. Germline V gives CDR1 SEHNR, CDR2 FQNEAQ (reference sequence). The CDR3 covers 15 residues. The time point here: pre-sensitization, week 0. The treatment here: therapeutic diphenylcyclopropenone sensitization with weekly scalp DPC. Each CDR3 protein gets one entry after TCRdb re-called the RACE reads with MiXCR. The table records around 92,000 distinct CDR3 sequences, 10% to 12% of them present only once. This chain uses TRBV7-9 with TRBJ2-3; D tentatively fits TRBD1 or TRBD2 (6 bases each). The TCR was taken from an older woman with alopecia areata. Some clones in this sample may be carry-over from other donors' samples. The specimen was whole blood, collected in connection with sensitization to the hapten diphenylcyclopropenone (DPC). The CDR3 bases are TGTGCCAGCAGCAGAGAAGGGGGGCCGTGGGATACGCAGTATTTT. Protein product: CASSREGGPWDTQYF.